This T cell receptor (beta chain) was captured in a study of blood T cell repertoires in COVID-19. Original data processing: Estimation of nucleated cell counts was performed using reference gene primer amplification. Produced via immunoSEQ multiplex PCR; TCRdb's table is partial and in-frame only. V, J and clone size are taken as reported in that table, and D and trimming were inferred from the DNA itself. The sample includes some 83,000 clones, roughly 80% of them seen just once. The ends were cut back, 6 bases at V and 1 base at J, with 9 bases in the middle. The V gene's germline CDR1 is MNHEY and CDR2 SMNVEV (reference sequence). The CDR3 consists of 13 residues.

The sequence came from a man aged 55 to 70 with active or convalescent COVID-19. The chain carries TRBV27 and TRBJ1-1; D remains ambiguous. Material: peripheral blood. The CDR3: CASRVIGNTEAFF. CDR3 in DNA: TGTGCCAGCAGGGTCATCGGGAACACTGAAGCTTTCTTT.